This T cell receptor beta chain was recorded in a study of early T cells in non-severe SARS-CoV-2 infection. Study outcomes and limitations: Matches to VDJdb favored anti-spike CD8 responses and missed private and CD4 specificities.

The CDR3 spans 19 residues. V lost 3 bases to trimming and J lost 4 bases; unmatched junction nucleotides: 9. CDR1 and CDR2 (germline): KGHDR, SFDVKD. TCRdb re-analysed the 5' RACE reads in MiXCR, keeping a single row per CDR3 protein. The sample has approximately 69,000 distinct CDR3 sequences, 12% seen once. In this sample, this clonotype turned up a few times. The antigen is undetermined. Sequenced input: whole blood. V gene TRBV24-1 combines with J gene TRBJ2-2; TRBD2 matches 14 bases. This sequence originates from an adult who was a healthcare worker with PCR-confirmed SARS-CoV-2 infection or an uninfected control (not recorded which). The DNA for the CDR3 is TGTGCCACCAGTGATCCCCCTGGGACTAGCGGGAGCATCACCGGGGAGCTGTTTTTT. This gives the protein CATSDPPGTSGSITGELFF.